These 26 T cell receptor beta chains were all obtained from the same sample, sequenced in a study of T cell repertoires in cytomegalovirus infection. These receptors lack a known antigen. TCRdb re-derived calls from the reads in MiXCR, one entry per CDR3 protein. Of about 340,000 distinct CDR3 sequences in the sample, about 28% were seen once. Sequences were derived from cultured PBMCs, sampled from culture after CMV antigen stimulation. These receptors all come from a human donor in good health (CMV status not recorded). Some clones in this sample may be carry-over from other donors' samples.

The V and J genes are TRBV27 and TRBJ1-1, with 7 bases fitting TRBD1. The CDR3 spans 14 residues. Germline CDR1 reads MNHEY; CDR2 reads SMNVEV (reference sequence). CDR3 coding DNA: TGTGCAAGCGCCAGGGGGGAATTGAACACTGAAGCTTTCTTT. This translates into CASARGELNTEAFF.

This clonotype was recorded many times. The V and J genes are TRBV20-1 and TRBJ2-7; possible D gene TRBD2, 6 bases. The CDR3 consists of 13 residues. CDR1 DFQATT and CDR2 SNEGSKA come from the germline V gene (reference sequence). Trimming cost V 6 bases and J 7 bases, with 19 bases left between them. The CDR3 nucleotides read TGCAGTGCAGCCCCTTTGGAGGGTAGAGAGCAGTACTTC. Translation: CSAAPLEGREQYF.

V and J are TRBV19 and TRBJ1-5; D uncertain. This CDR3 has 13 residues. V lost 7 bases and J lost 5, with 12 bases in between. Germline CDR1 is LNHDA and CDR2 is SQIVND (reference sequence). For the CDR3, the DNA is TGTGCCAGTAACTTTCGGGGAGATCAGCCCCAGCATTTT. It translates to CASNFRGDQPQHF.

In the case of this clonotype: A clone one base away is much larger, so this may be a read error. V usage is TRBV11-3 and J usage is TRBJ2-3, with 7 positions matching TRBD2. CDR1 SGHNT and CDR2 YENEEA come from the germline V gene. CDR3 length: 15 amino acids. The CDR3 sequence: CDSSLREGLTDTQYF. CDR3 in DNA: TGTGACAGCAGCTTGAGGGAGGGCCTCACAGATACGCAGTATTTT.

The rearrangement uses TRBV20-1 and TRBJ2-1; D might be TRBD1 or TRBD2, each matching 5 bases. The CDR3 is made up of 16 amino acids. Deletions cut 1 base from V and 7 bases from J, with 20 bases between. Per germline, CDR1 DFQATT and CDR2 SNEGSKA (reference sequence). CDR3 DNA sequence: TGCAGTGCTAGAGGGGCCGGGACCCCTAACAGAAATGAGCAGTTCTTC. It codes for CSARGAGTPNRNEQFF.

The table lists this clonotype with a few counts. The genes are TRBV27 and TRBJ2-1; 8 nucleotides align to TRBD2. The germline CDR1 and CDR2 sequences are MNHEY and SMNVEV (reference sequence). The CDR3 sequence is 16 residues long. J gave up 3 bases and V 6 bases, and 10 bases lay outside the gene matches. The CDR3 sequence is CASSMPGGLNYNEQFF. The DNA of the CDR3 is TGTGCCAGCAGCATGCCGGGGGGGTTGAACTACAATGAGCAGTTCTTC.

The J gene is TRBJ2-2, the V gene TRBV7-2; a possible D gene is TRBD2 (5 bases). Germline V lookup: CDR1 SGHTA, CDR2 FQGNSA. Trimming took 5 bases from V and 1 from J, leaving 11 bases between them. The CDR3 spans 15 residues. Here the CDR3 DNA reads TGTGCCAGCAGCCCCGACTACCGGAACACCGGGGAGCTGTTTTTT. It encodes CASSPDYRNTGELFF.

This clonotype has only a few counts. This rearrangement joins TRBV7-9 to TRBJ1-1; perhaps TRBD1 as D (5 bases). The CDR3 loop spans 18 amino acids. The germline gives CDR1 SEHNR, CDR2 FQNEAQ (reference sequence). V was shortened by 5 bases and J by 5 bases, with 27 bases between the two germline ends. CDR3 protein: CASSLVGWVSLKGTEAFF. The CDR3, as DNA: TGTGCCAGCAGCCTCGTAGGGTGGGTCTCGTTAAAGGGGACTGAAGCTTTCTTT.

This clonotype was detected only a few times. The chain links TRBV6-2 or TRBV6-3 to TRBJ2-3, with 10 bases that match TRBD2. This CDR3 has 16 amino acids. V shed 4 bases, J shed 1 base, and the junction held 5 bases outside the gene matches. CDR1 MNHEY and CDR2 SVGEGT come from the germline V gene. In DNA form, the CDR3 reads TGTGCCAGCAGTTGGCGACTAGCGGGCCGCACAGATACGCAGTATTTT. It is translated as CASSWRLAGRTDTQYF.

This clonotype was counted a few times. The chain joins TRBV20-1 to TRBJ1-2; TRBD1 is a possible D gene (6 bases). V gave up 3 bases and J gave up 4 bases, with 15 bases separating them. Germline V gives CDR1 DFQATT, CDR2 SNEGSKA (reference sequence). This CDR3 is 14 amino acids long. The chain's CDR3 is CSASGDTKSYGYTF. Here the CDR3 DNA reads TGCAGTGCTAGTGGGGACACCAAATCCTATGGCTACACCTTC.

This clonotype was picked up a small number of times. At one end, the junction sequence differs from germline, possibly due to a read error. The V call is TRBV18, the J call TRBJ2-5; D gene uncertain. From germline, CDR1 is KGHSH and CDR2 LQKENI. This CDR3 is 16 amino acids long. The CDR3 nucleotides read TGTGCCAACTCACCGGCAGTCACCTATAGGGAAGAGACCCAGTACTTC. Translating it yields CANSPAVTYREETQYF.

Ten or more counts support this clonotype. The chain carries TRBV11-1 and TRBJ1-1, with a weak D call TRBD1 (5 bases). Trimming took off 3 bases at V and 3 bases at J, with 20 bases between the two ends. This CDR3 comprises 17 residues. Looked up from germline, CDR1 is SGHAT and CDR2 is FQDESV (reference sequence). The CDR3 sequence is CASSLNAGAERDTEAFF. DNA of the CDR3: TGTGCCAGCAGCTTGAATGCCGGGGCCGAAAGGGACACTGAAGCTTTCTTT. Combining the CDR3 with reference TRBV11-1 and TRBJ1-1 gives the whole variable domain EAEVAQSPRYKITEKSQAVAFWCDPISGHATLYWYRQILGQGPELLVQFQDESVVDDSQLPKDRFSAERLKGVDSTLKIQPAELGDSAMYLCASSLNAGAERDTEAFFGQGTRLTVV.

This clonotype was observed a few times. For the CDR3, the DNA is TGTGCCACCCTACTAGCGGATACGCAGTATTTT. Encoded protein: CATLLADTQYF. V and J are TRBV19 and TRBJ2-3; 7 positions agree with TRBD2. Per germline, CDR1 LNHDA and CDR2 SQIVND (reference sequence). The ends lost 10 bases at V and 6 bases at J; junction bases unmatched: 4. The CDR3 extends over 11 amino acids. The full variable domain, in which reference TRBV19 and TRBJ2-3 provide the parts outside the CDR3, is DGGITQSPKYLFRKEGQNVTLSCEQNLNHDAMYWYRQDPGQGLRLIYYSQIVNDFQKGDIAEGYSVSREKKESFPLTVTSAQKNPTAFYLCATLLADTQYFGPGTRLTVL.

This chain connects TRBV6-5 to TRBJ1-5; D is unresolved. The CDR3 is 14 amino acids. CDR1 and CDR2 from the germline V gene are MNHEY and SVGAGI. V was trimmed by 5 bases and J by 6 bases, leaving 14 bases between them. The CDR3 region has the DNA TGTGCCAGCAGTGGACGCCGACGGGGTCAGCCCCAGCATTTT. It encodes CASSGRRRGQPQHF.

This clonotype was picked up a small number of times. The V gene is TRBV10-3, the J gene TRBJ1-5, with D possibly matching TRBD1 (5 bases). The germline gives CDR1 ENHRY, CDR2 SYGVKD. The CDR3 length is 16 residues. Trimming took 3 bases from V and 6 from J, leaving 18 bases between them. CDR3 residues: CAISEHMVGGGQPQHF. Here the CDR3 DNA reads TGTGCCATCAGTGAACATATGGTGGGCGGGGGTCAGCCCCAGCATTTT.

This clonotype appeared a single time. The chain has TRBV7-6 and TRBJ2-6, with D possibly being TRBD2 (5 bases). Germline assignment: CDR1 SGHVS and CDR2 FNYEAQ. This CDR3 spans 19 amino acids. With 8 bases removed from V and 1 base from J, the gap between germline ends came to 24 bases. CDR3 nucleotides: TGTGCCAGCTCCCCATGGGAGCCGAGTCGGTCTTCTGGGGCCAACGTCCTGACTTTC. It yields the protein CASSPWEPSRSSGANVLTF. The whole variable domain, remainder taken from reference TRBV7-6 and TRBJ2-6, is GAGVSQSPRYKVTKRGQDVALRCDPISGHVSLYWYRQALGQGPEFLTYFNYEAQQDKSGLPNDRFSAERPEGSISTLTIQRTEQRDSAMYRCASSPWEPSRSSGANVLTFGAGSRLTVL.

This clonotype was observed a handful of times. In DNA form, the CDR3 reads TGTGCCAGCAGTCCAAGGACAGGTTACTCCTACGAGCAGTACTTC. Its translation: CASSPRTGYSYEQYF. The chain couples TRBV3-1 to TRBJ2-7; 7 bases align to TRBD1. This CDR3 comprises 15 residues. The J segment lost 0 bases and the V segment lost 6 bases, leaving 8 bases of the junction unmatched. CDR1 is LGHDT and CDR2 is YNNKEL in the germline V gene (reference sequence).

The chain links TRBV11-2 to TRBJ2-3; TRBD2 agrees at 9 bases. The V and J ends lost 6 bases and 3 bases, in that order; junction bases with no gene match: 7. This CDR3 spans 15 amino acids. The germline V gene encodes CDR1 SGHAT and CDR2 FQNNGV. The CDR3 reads CASRPPGLATDTQYF. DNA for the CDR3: TGTGCCAGCAGACCGCCGGGACTAGCAACAGATACGCAGTATTTT.

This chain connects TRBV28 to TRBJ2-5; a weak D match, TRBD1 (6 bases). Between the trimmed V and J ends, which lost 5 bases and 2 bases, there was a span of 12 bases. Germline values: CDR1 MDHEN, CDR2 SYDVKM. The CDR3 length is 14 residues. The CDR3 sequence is CASSITGYQETQYF. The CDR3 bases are TGTGCCAGCAGTATCACAGGGTATCAAGAGACCCAGTACTTC.

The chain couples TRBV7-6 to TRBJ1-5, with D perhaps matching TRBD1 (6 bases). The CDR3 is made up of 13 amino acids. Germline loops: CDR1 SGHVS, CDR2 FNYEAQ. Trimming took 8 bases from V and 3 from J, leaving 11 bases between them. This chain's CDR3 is CASGQGHNQPQHF. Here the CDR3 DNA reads TGTGCCAGCGGCCAGGGGCACAATCAGCCCCAGCATTTT.

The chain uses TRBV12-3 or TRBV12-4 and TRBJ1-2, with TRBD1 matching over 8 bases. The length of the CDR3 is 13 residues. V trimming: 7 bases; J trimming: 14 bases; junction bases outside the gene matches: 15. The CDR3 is CASTPSGGREETF. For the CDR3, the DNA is TGTGCCAGCACCCCTTCAGGGGGCAGGGAGGAAACCTTC.

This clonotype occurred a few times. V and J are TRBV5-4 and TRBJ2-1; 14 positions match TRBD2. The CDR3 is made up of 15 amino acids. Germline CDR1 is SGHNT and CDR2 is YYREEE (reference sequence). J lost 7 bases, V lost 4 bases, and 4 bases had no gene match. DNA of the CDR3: TGTGCCAGCAGCACGACTAGCGGGAGGGTTAATGAGCAGTTCTTC. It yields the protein CASSTTSGRVNEQFF.

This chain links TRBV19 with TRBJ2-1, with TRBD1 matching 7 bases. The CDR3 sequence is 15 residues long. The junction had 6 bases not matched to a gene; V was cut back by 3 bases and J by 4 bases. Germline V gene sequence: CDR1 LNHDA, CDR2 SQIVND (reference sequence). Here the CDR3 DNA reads TGTGCCAGTAGTATTAGGGACAGCCAATACAATGAGCAGTTCTTC. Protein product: CASSIRDSQYNEQFF.

The CDR3 DNA follows: TGTGCCAGCAGCACGAGAGAGGGGGCCCTCCACAATGAGCAGTTCTTC. Translation gives CASSTREGALHNEQFF. This chain links TRBV7-2 with TRBJ2-1, with 7 bases identical to TRBD1. The CDR3 runs to 16 residues. Trimming removed 5 bases from V and 5 bases from J; junction bases left unmatched: 12. The germline V gene encodes CDR1 SGHTA and CDR2 FQGNSA.

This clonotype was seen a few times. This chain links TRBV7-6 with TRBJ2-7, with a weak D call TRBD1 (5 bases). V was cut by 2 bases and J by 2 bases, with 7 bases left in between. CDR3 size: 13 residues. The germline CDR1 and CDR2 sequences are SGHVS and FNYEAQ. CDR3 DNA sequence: TGTGCCAGCAGCTTAAAGGGGACCTACGAGCAGTACTTC. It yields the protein CASSLKGTYEQYF.

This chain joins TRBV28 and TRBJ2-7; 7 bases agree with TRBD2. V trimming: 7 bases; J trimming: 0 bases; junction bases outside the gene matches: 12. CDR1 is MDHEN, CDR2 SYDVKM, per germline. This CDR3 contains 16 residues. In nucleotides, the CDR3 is TGTGCCAGCACCAACGTGGAGGGGAGGGCCTCCTACGAGCAGTACTTC. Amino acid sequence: CASTNVEGRASYEQYF.